A single sample gave rise to the 24 T cell receptor beta chains below, sequenced in a study of cytomegalovirus exposure and HLA in healthy donors. PCR employed 60 Vbeta and 13 Jbeta primers. Sequencing used immunoSEQ multiplex PCR; TCRdb keeps in-frame clones, though not all of them. The top ten hold 5.5% to 7% of the sample, which has around 72,000 clones, around three quarters seen once. Material for sequencing was PBMCs. The receptors were gathered from a man in his forties or fifties in good health and CMV-seronegative.

This clone has only one observation. V and J are TRBV5-1 and TRBJ2-1; possible D gene TRBD2, 7 bases. Germline loops: CDR1 SGHRS, CDR2 YFSETQ. Trimming left V 6 bases short and J 9 bases short, with 19 bases between. The length of the CDR3 is 14 residues. The CDR3 reads CASKFRGTTIEQFF. DNA of the CDR3: TGCGCCAGCAAGTTTAGGGGGACTACAATTGAGCAGTTCTTC.

This clone showed up just once. The CDR3 coding sequence is TGTGCCAGCAGTTTCACAGACAGGAGAGGGACTGAAGCTTTCTTT. This encodes CASSFTDRRGTEAFF. The rearrangement links TRBV28 to TRBJ1-1; tentatively, D is TRBD1 (6 bases). The CDR3 spans 15 residues. CDR1 MDHEN and CDR2 SYDVKM come from the germline V gene. V was pared by 3 bases and J by 5 bases, with 16 bases between.

V is TRBV5-4 and J is TRBJ2-5; D is perhaps TRBD2 (5 bases). Germline V CDR1 and CDR2: SGHNT, YYREEE (reference sequence). This CDR3 is built from 14 residues. The germline V and J ends were trimmed by 0 bases and 0 bases, with 6 bases remaining between them. The CDR3 sequence is CASSLVRDQETQYF. For the CDR3, the DNA is TGTGCCAGCAGCTTGGTGCGGGACCAAGAGACCCAGTACTTC.

This chain connects TRBV18 to TRBJ1-1; D gene unclear. Looked up from germline, CDR1 is KGHSH and CDR2 is LQKENI. Deletions cut 2 bases from V and 0 bases from J, with 4 bases between. This CDR3 comprises 13 residues. The CDR3 sequence is CASSPVMNTEAFF. CDR3 DNA sequence: TGTGCCAGCTCACCAGTCATGAACACTGAAGCTTTCTTT.

V gene TRBV12-5 combines with J gene TRBJ2-3; 7 bases align to TRBD2. The germline V gene has CDR1 LGHNT and CDR2 FRNRAP. Trimming cost V 1 base and J 2 bases; bases outside gene matches: 3. This CDR3 comprises 15 residues. CDR3 in amino acids: CASGLGSGLTDTQYF. The CDR3 coding sequence is TGTGCTAGTGGTTTGGGTAGCGGGCTCACAGATACGCAGTATTTT.

The rearrangement joins TRBV7-2 to TRBJ1-1; D gene unclear. The CDR3 spans 14 residues. Trimming stripped 1 base from V and 2 bases from J, with 8 bases between. Germline CDR1 and CDR2: SGHTA and FQGNSA. This CDR3 is CASSLEYRNTEAFF. The CDR3 DNA is TGTGCCAGCAGCTTAGAATACAGAAACACTGAAGCTTTCTTT.

The CDR3 DNA reads as TGTGCCAGCAGTTACCGGGGAATGAGGTACACTGAAGCTTTCTTT. Translation gives CASSYRGMRYTEAFF. The chain has TRBV6-5 and TRBJ1-1; D is ambiguous. Germline lookup yields CDR1 MNHEY and CDR2 SVGAGI. Trimming took 2 bases from V and 3 from J, leaving 13 bases between them. CDR3 length: 15 residues.

The rearrangement uses TRBV7-8 and TRBJ2-1; maybe TRBD1 (6 bases). The CDR3 covers 15 residues. The germline gives CDR1 SGHVS, CDR2 FQNEAQ. V was trimmed by 5 bases and J by 3 bases, leaving 14 bases between them. The CDR3 region is CASSIRDTNYNEQFF. CDR3 nucleotide sequence: TGTGCCAGCAGCATCCGGGACACAAACTACAATGAGCAGTTCTTC.

The V gene is TRBV28, the J gene TRBJ2-7; D may be TRBD2 (6 bases). CDR3 length equals 13 residues. Trimming removed 2 bases at V and 6 bases at J, with 11 bases between. Germline V gene data show CDR1 as MDHEN and CDR2 as SYDVKM. The CDR3 sequence: CASSLIEEGEQYF. CDR3 in DNA: TGTGCCAGCAGTTTAATTGAGGAGGGCGAGCAGTACTTC.

A remark on this clone: The junction does not match germline at one end; this may be a read error. The chain carries TRBV7-7 and TRBJ2-5; 15 nucleotides match TRBD2. From germline, CDR1 is SSHAT and CDR2 FNYEAQ (reference sequence). The CDR3 sequence is 18 residues long. The CDR3 reads CASSAGLAGGLGKETQYF. CDR3 coding DNA: TGTGCTAGCAGCGCGGGACTAGCGGGAGGTCTAGGGAAAGAGACCCAGTACTTC.

This chain uses TRBV6-5 with TRBJ1-2; D possibly corresponds to TRBD1 (6 bases). Between the trimmed V and J ends, which lost 6 bases and 6 bases, there was a span of 17 bases. CDR3 length: 14 residues. Germline CDR1 MNHEY, CDR2 SVGAGI. CDR3 bases: TGTGCCAGCAGCCAAAAGGGGGGGTTTGATGGCTACACCTTC. Encoded protein: CASSQKGGFDGYTF.

This chain links TRBV19 with TRBJ1-1, with 8 positions matching TRBD1. Germline lookup yields CDR1 LNHDA and CDR2 SQIVND (reference sequence). J was trimmed by 4 bases and V by 7 bases; bases with no gene match: 5. The CDR3 is 13 amino acids. The CDR3 bases are TGTGCCAGTAACCGACAGGGGTCCACTGAAGCTTTCTTT. Amino acids: CASNRQGSTEAFF.

The chain links TRBV5-8 to TRBJ2-7; 7 bases agree with TRBD1. V lost 4 bases to trimming and J lost 3 bases; unmatched junction nucleotides: 7. This CDR3 spans 14 amino acids. Germline V gene data show CDR1 as SGHTS and CDR2 as YDEGEE. In nucleotides, the CDR3 is TGTGCCAGCAGCAAGACAGGGCTTCTCTACGAGCAGTACTTC. Translated, it gives CASSKTGLLYEQYF.

In DNA, the CDR3 is TGTGCCAGCAGCTTGGAAGAAGGGGGCCCGAACACTGAAGCTTTCTTT. It encodes CASSLEEGGPNTEAFF. The chain recombines TRBV7-8 with TRBJ1-1; 7 bases are a match to TRBD1. J was trimmed by 1 base and V by 3 bases; bases with no gene match: 8. The CDR3 has 16 residues. CDR1 is SGHVS and CDR2 is FQNEAQ in the germline V gene.

The rearrangement joins TRBV4-1 to TRBJ1-2; 7 bases map to TRBD1. This CDR3 region has 17 residues. J gave up 0 bases and V 3 bases, and 10 bases lay outside the gene matches. From germline, CDR1 is MGHRA and CDR2 YSYEKL. The CDR3 DNA reads TGCGCCAGCAGCCAGCCCGGGACAGATACTGCTAACTATGGCTACACCTTC. Translated: CASSQPGTDTANYGYTF.

The rearrangement links TRBV28 to TRBJ1-5; D ambiguous. Looked up from germline, CDR1 is MDHEN and CDR2 is SYDVKM. Trimming removed 10 bases from V and 7 bases from J, with 23 bases in between. This CDR3 contains 15 residues. Written as DNA, the CDR3 is TGTGCCACTGTCGTCAAGGTCGTCGCGGGACAGCCCCAGCATTTT. Translation: CATVVKVVAGQPQHF.

The chain carries TRBV7-8 and TRBJ1-5, with D possibly being TRBD1 (6 bases). The V end lost 1 base, the J end lost 3 bases, and 10 bases lay between the germline ends. Per the germline V gene, CDR1 is SGHVS and CDR2 is FQNEAQ. The CDR3 covers 15 residues. CDR3 protein: CASSLVVGANQPQHF. The CDR3 DNA is TGTGCCAGCAGCTTAGTTGTGGGGGCCAATCAGCCCCAGCATTTT.

There are a few counts of this clone. CDR3 region: CASRRTKGASTEAFF. CDR3 bases: TGTGCCAGCAGACGTACGAAAGGGGCCTCAACTGAAGCTTTCTTT. The chain combines TRBV7-2 with TRBJ1-1; tentative D call: TRBD1 (5 bases). The ends were cut back, 6 bases at V and 5 bases at J, with 19 bases in the middle. CDR1 and CDR2 from the germline V gene are SGHTA and FQGNSA. This CDR3 is built from 15 residues.

The chain joins TRBV5-4 to TRBJ2-1; TRBD1 matches 8 bases. CDR3 length equals 15 residues. Germline CDR1 is SGHNT and CDR2 is YYREEE (reference sequence). The V gene end was trimmed by 0 bases and the J gene end by 7 bases; junction bases not matched to a gene: 6. This CDR3 reads CASSLETGVWNEQFF. The CDR3 coding sequence is TGTGCCAGCAGCTTGGAGACAGGGGTTTGGAATGAGCAGTTCTTC. The whole variable domain, remainder taken from reference TRBV5-4 and TRBJ2-1, is ETGVTQSPTHLIKTRGQQVTLRCSSQSGHNTVSWYQQALGQGPQFIFQYYREEENGRGNFPPRFSGLQFPNYSSELNVNALELDDSALYLCASSLETGVWNEQFFGPGTRLTVL.

The V gene is TRBV5-4, the J gene TRBJ2-3; 8 bases agree with TRBD2. V shed 4 bases, J shed 0 bases, and the junction held 4 bases outside the gene matches. The CDR3 has 15 amino acids. Germline lookup yields CDR1 SGHNT and CDR2 YYREEE (reference sequence). The CDR3 protein is CASSDPSGSTDTQYF. DNA of the CDR3: TGTGCCAGCAGCGATCCTAGCGGGAGCACAGATACGCAGTATTTT.

This chain joins TRBV19 and TRBJ1-5; perhaps TRBD1 as D (5 bases). Germline assignment: CDR1 LNHDA and CDR2 SQIVND (reference sequence). Trimming removed 6 bases at V and 4 bases at J, with 22 bases between. The CDR3 length is 17 residues. The CDR3 DNA reads TGTGCCAGTAGCCCGACTTTGGGAGGGGTCAGTAATCAGCCCCAGCATTTT. Translated: CASSPTLGGVSNQPQHF.

This sequence joins TRBV19 and TRBJ1-1; 8 positions agree with TRBD1. CDR1 and CDR2 (germline): LNHDA, SQIVND (reference sequence). The CDR3 is made up of 14 amino acids. J was trimmed by 7 bases and V by 6 bases; bases with no gene match: 10. The CDR3 spells CASRPRQGQSEAFF. CDR3 nucleotides: TGTGCCAGTAGGCCTCGACAGGGGCAGAGTGAAGCTTTCTTT.

The chain uses TRBV7-2 and TRBJ1-1; D is ambiguous. Trimming removed 1 base at V and 3 bases at J, with 9 bases between. The CDR3 runs 14 residues. Germline V gives CDR1 SGHTA, CDR2 FQGNSA. The CDR3 DNA is TGTGCCAGCAGCTTAGTTAACAGATACACTGAAGCTTTCTTT. This sequence encodes CASSLVNRYTEAFF.

The rearrangement uses TRBV27 and TRBJ2-3; D is ambiguous. Per the germline V gene, CDR1 is MNHEY and CDR2 is SMNVEV (reference sequence). The V gene lost 0 bases and the J gene lost 6 bases, with 4 bases spanning the gap. The CDR3 runs to 12 residues. The CDR3 DNA follows: TGTGCCAGCAGTTTATCCGGGGATACGCAGTATTTT. This sequence encodes CASSLSGDTQYF.